Presented here are 13 T cell receptor beta chains from one specimen sequenced in a study of neurological immune-mediated disorders. TCRdb passed the 5' RACE reads through MiXCR, listing each CDR3 protein once. The sample has approximately 89,000 distinct CDR3 sequences; around 4.5% are singletons. Time point given: longitudinal time-point 3. What was sequenced was PBMCs. These receptors originate from a woman aged 55-69 years with multiple sclerosis.

This clonotype showed up many times. V gene TRBV11-2 combines with J gene TRBJ1-1; unclear D gene. Per the germline V gene, CDR1 is SGHAT and CDR2 is FQNNGV. This CDR3 region has 15 residues. Trimming pared 1 base from V and 3 bases from J, leaving 12 bases between. The CDR3 DNA follows: TGTGCCAGCAGCTTAGTTCCGGGGAGGTACACTGAAGCTTTCTTT. Its translation: CASSLVPGRYTEAFF.

There are many counts of this clonotype. The genes are TRBV7-6 and TRBJ1-1; no clear D. This CDR3 is 14 amino acids long. Germline CDR1 is SGHVS and CDR2 is FNYEAQ. Trimming pared 4 bases from V and 1 base from J, leaving 10 bases between. CDR3 DNA sequence: TGTGCCAGCAGCTCCCGACTGACGAACACTGAAGCTTTCTTT. It specifies CASSSRLTNTEAFF.

This clonotype was detected ten times or more. The chain joins TRBV7-8 to TRBJ1-6; D may be TRBD1 (6 bases). Germline lookup yields CDR1 SGHVS and CDR2 FQNEAQ. The CDR3 runs to 17 residues. Trimming left V 5 bases short and J 0 bases short, with 14 bases between. CDR3 DNA: TGTGCCAGCAGCACCAGACAGGCTAGCTCCTATAATTCACCCCTCCACTTT. The encoded protein is CASSTRQASSYNSPLHF.

The table lists this clonotype with many counts. The CDR3 is CASYRSTEGRLFF. The CDR3 DNA follows: TGTGCCAGCTACAGGTCCACAGAGGGCAGACTGTTTTTT. The chain carries TRBV2 and TRBJ1-4; D is possibly TRBD1 (5 bases). V was pared by 8 bases and J by 13 bases, with 20 bases between. CDR1 SNHLY and CDR2 FYNNEI come from the germline V gene. This CDR3 is 13 amino acids long.

In this sample, this clonotype turned up many times. This chain uses TRBV10-3 with TRBJ2-3; D call uncertain. Per germline, CDR1 ENHRY and CDR2 SYGVKD. The V and J ends lost 4 bases and 4 bases respectively, with 3 bases between them. This CDR3 comprises 11 residues. The DNA of the CDR3 is TGTGCCATCAGTGCGGCAGATACGCAGTATTTT. Protein: CAISAADTQYF.

This clonotype was counted at least ten times. V and J are TRBV5-1 and TRBJ2-1, with D unclear. The CDR3 loop spans 14 amino acids. Germline V CDR1 and CDR2: SGHRS, YFSETQ. Trimming removed 4 bases from V and 0 bases from J, with 8 bases in between. The CDR3 DNA is TGCGCCAGCAGCGGCCCGAGCTCCTACAATGAGCAGTTCTTC. It codes for CASSGPSSYNEQFF. Full variable domain (missing parts from reference TRBV5-1 and TRBJ2-1): KAGVTQTPRYLIKTRGQQVTLSCSPISGHRSVSWYQQTPGQGLQFLFEYFSETQRNKGNFPGRFSGRQFSNSRSEMNVSTLELGDSALYLCASSGPSSYNEQFFGPGTRLTVL.

To note about this clonotype: A much larger clonotype is one base distant, so this may be a read error. The chain is built from TRBV18 and TRBJ2-2, with D hard to call. The V gene's germline CDR1 is KGHSH and CDR2 LQKENI. The CDR3 sequence is 14 residues long. The CDR3 nucleotides are TGTGCCAGCTCATCACCCTCGAGGACCGGGGAGCTGTTTTTT. Amino acids: CASSSPSRTGELFF.

This clonotype was recorded at least ten times. V usage is TRBV6-6 and J usage is TRBJ2-1; D is ambiguous. This CDR3 has 13 residues. The germline CDR1 and CDR2 sequences are MNHNY and SVGAGI (reference sequence). Trimming left V 4 bases short and J 3 bases short, with 7 bases between. CDR3 sequence reads: CASSSENYNEQFF. The DNA of the CDR3 is TGTGCCAGCAGTTCTGAGAACTACAATGAGCAGTTCTTC.

This clonotype was detected many times. The V call is TRBV10-3, the J call TRBJ2-1, with D tentatively TRBD1 (6 bases). V lost 6 bases and J 7 bases, leaving 7 bases between the germline ends. The CDR3 loop spans 11 amino acids. Germline assignment: CDR1 ENHRY and CDR2 SYGVKD. The CDR3 DNA follows: TGTGCCATCAGCAGGGGTAATGAGCAGTTCTTC. As protein: CAISRGNEQFF.

This clonotype was observed at least ten times. This rearrangement joins TRBV18 to TRBJ1-3; perhaps TRBD1 as D (5 bases). The CDR3 is 17 amino acids. The germline CDR1 and CDR2 sequences are KGHSH and LQKENI. V gave up 3 bases and J gave up 0 bases, with 15 bases separating them. The CDR3 protein is CASSPGLTGVSGNTIYF. The CDR3, as DNA: TGTGCCAGCTCACCGGGCCTTACAGGAGTCTCTGGAAACACCATATATTTT.

Many counts were recorded for this clonotype. The V call is TRBV19, the J call TRBJ1-5; TRBD1 matches at 8 bases. Trimming took 5 bases from V and 3 from J; bases not matched to a gene: 3. This CDR3 contains 14 residues. Germline values: CDR1 LNHDA, CDR2 SQIVND (reference sequence). CDR3 sequence reads: CASSGDRYNQPQHF. DNA of the CDR3: TGTGCCAGTAGTGGGGACAGGTACAATCAGCCCCAGCATTTT.

This clonotype occurred a few times. The V call is TRBV6-5, the J call TRBJ2-1; 7 nucleotides match TRBD1. The CDR3 runs 11 residues. Trimming took 9 bases from V and 10 from J; bases not matched to a gene: 6. Per germline, CDR1 MNHEY and CDR2 SVGAGI. The chain's CDR3 is CASTGVTEQFF. CDR3 DNA sequence: TGTGCCAGTACAGGGGTCACGGAGCAGTTCTTC.

This clonotype was seen ten or more times. J is TRBJ1-2 and V is TRBV20-1; D is possibly TRBD1 (6 bases). CDR3 size: 14 residues. V lost 4 bases and J 3 bases, leaving 15 bases between the germline ends. The germline CDR1 and CDR2 sequences are DFQATT and SNEGSKA (reference sequence). This CDR3 reads CSATMQGSYYGYTF. The CDR3 nucleotides read TGCAGTGCTACCATGCAGGGGTCCTACTATGGCTACACCTTC.